The rows below give T cell receptor beta chains drawn from one sample of a study of shared clonotypes between healthy human individuals. TCRdb keeps only in-frame clones here, not all; method: immunoSEQ multiplex PCR. The data contain 700,000 or so clones, about three quarters of them singletons. Sequenced: memory CD4+ T cells sorted from blood. These receptors all come from a woman aged 30 to 39 in good health. The CDR3 runs from the conserved cysteine through the conserved F or W. D genes are given only for firm matches. The listing skips clone size in some rows; elsewhere it reads once, few, many or a size class.

J gene: TRBJ2-7; V gene: TRBV28; CDR3 length: 14; D gene: .; clone size: .; CDR3 DNA: TGTGCCAGCAGTTTTTTTACTGCCACCTACGAGCAGTACTTC; CDR3 protein: CASSFFTATYEQYF
J gene: TRBJ1-4; V gene: TRBV18; CDR3 length: 14; D gene: TRBD1; clone size: .; CDR3 DNA: TGTGCCAGCTCACAAACCGGGACAGGGGAAAAACTGTTTTTT; CDR3 protein: CASSQTGTGEKLFF
J gene: TRBJ2-1; V gene: TRBV4-2; CDR3 length: 16; D gene: .; clone size: .; CDR3 DNA: TGTGCCAGCAGCCAAGATCGGACGGGGCCCTACAATGAGCAGTTCTTC; CDR3 protein: CASSQDRTGPYNEQFF
J gene: TRBJ1-3; V gene: TRBV7-9; CDR3 length: 14; D gene: .; clone size: .; CDR3 DNA: TGTGCCAGCAGCCCGGGGGCCCTCCGAGACACCATATATTTT; CDR3 protein: CASSPGALRDTIYF
J gene: TRBJ2-3; V gene: TRBV5-1; CDR3 length: 14; D gene: .; clone size: many; CDR3 DNA: TGCGCCAGCAGCTTGGGAGGGCCCTCGGATACGCAGTATTTT; CDR3 protein: CASSLGGPSDTQYF
J gene: TRBJ2-7; V gene: TRBV9; CDR3 length: 16; D gene: .; clone size: .; CDR3 DNA: TGTGCCAGCAGCGTAGGGAGAAGGGGAGATTACTACGAGCAGTACTTC; CDR3 protein: CASSVGRRGDYYEQYF
J gene: TRBJ1-5; V gene: TRBV18; CDR3 length: 14; D gene: .; clone size: .; CDR3 DNA: TGTGCCAGCTCACCAGGAGGTGGCAATCAGCCCCAGCATTTT; CDR3 protein: CASSPGGGNQPQHF
J gene: TRBJ2-7; V gene: TRBV28; CDR3 length: 13; D gene: TRBD2; clone size: .; CDR3 DNA: TGTGCCAGCACCACGGGGGGTCTGCACGAGCAGTACTTC; CDR3 protein: CASTTGGLHEQYF
J gene: TRBJ2-7; V gene: TRBV25-1; CDR3 length: 13; D gene: .; clone size: .; CDR3 DNA: TGTGCCAGCAGCTGGGGACCCCCCTACGAGCAGTACTTC; CDR3 protein: CASSWGPPYEQYF
J gene: TRBJ2-3; V gene: TRBV5-1; CDR3 length: 17; D gene: TRBD1; clone size: .; CDR3 DNA: TGCGCCAGCAGCGCGACCGACAGGGGGCGCGGAGCAGATACGCAGTATTTT; CDR3 protein: CASSATDRGRGADTQYF
J gene: TRBJ2-7; V gene: TRBV2; CDR3 length: 12; D gene: .; clone size: many; CDR3 DNA: TGTGCCAGCAGTGGACAGATCTACGAGCAGTACTTC; CDR3 protein: CASSGQIYEQYF
J gene: TRBJ2-3; V gene: TRBV7-9; CDR3 length: 13; D gene: TRBD1; clone size: many; CDR3 DNA: TGTGCCAGCGGCCGGACAGGGGCAGATACGCAGTATTTT; CDR3 protein: CASGRTGADTQYF
J gene: TRBJ2-5; V gene: TRBV27; CDR3 length: 12; D gene: .; clone size: few; CDR3 DNA: TGTGCCAGCAGCACAGGGTTAGAGACCCAGTACTTC; CDR3 protein: CASSTGLETQYF